Sequencing of this TCR beta chain was carried out in a study of shared clonotypes between healthy human individuals. This clone has a count of ten or more. What it recognizes is unknown. This CDR3 region has 12 residues. In germline, CDR1 is MNHNY, CDR2 SVGAGI (reference sequence). V lost 4 bases and J 8 bases, leaving 9 bases between the germline ends. Every donor was a Caucasian adult from Nashville, Tennessee. General study points: Genetic and exposure-history diversity was limited by the small donor number.

As handled by the study authors: There were no quality scores in the junction-only immunoSEQ sequences, so filtering differed. Assay: immunoSEQ multiplex PCR; the TCRdb copy retains only in-frame clones and omits some. The V and J calls and clone size are taken from that table; D and trimming were inferred from the DNA. This table holds about half a million clones, 65% to 85% found once. This TCR was sampled from a middle-aged woman in good health. Some clones in this sample may be carry-over from other donors' samples. The V call is TRBV6-6, the J call TRBJ2-4; D call uncertain. The sequencing sample was made of PBMCs. DNA of the CDR3: TGTGCCAGCAGTTTGAGTTTGGACATTCAGTACTTC. Translation gives CASSLSLDIQYF.